The text below deals with one T cell receptor beta chain. The sample originates from a study of blood T cell repertoires in COVID-19. Some clones are missing from TCRdb's copy, which holds only in-frame ones; the method was immunoSEQ multiplex PCR. The sample holds 210,000 or so clones; around 81% are singletons and the top ten take 3.5% to 4.5%. Germline V CDR1 and CDR2: SGHKS, YYEKEE (reference sequence). The CDR3 sequence is 13 residues long. V was shortened by 3 bases and J by 3 bases, with 7 bases between the two germline ends. This sequence joins TRBV5-5 and TRBJ2-1, with TRBD1 as a possible D gene (5 bases). This TCR was sampled from a man in his thirties or forties with acute COVID-19. The sequencing sample was made of PBMCs or T cells enriched from blood (not recorded which). This CDR3 reads CASSSTVYNEQFF. The CDR3 DNA follows: TGTGCCAGCAGCTCGACAGTCTACAATGAGCAGTTCTTC.